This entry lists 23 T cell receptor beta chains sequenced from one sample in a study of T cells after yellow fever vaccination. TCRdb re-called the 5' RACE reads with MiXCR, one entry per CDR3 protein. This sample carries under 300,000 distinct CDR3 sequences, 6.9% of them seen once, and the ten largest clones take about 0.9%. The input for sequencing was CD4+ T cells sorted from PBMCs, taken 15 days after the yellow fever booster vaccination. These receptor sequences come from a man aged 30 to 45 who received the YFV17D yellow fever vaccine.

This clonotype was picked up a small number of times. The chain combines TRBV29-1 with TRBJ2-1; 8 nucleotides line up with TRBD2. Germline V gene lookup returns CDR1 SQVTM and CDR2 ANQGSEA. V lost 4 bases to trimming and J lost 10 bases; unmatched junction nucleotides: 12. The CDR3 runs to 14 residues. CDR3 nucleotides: TGCAGCGTTGTTGTGACTAGCGCTCCCAGGGAGCAGTTCTTC. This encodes CSVVVTSAPREQFF.

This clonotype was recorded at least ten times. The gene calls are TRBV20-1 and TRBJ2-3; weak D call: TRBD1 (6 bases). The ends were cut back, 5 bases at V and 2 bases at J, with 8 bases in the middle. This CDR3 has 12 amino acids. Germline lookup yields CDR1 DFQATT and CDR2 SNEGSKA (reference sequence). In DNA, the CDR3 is TGCAGTGCTGGACAGTACACAGATACGCAGTATTTT. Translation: CSAGQYTDTQYF.

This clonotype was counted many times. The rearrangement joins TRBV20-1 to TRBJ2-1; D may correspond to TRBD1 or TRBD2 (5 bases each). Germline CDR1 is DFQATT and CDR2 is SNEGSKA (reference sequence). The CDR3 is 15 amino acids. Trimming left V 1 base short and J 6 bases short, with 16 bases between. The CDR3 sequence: CSARATPGTSNEQFF. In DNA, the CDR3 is TGCAGTGCTAGAGCCACTCCCGGGACGAGCAATGAGCAGTTCTTC.

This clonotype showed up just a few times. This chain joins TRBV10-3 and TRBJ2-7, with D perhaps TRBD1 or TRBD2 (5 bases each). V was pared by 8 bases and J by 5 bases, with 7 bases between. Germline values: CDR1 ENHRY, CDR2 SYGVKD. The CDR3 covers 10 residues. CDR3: CAIGTDEQYF. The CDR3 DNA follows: TGTGCCATCGGGACCGACGAGCAGTACTTC.

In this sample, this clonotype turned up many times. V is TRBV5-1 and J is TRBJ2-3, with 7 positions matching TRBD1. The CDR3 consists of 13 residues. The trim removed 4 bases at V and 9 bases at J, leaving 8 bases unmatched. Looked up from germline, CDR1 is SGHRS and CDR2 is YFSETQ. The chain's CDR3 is CASSRDRERTQYF. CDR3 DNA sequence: TGCGCCAGCAGCCGAGACAGGGAGAGGACGCAGTATTTT.

CDR3 nucleotides: TGTGCCAGCGCTACCGGGGGCGGCTACACCTTC. This gives the protein CASATGGGYTF. The chain joins TRBV6-2 or TRBV6-3 to TRBJ1-2; D possibly corresponds to TRBD1 (6 bases). From germline, CDR1 is MNHEY and CDR2 SVGEGT. The CDR3 sequence is 11 residues long. V lost 8 bases, J lost 8 bases, and 12 bases lay in between.

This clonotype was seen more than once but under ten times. CDR3 in amino acids: CAWSVQGQGMVGELFF. DNA of the CDR3: TGTGCCTGGAGTGTACAGGGACAGGGAATGGTCGGGGAGCTGTTTTTT. The chain carries TRBV30 and TRBJ2-2; 9 nucleotides align to TRBD1. The germline V gene encodes CDR1 GTSNPN and CDR2 SVGIG (reference sequence). This CDR3 comprises 16 residues. Trimming took 0 bases from V and 7 from J; bases not matched to a gene: 9.

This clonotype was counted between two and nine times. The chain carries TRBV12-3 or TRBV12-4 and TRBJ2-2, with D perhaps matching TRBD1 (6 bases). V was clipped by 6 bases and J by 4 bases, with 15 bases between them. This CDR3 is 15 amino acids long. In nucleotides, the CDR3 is TGTGCCAGCAGCAGGACAGCCTGGATCACCGGGGAGCTGTTTTTT. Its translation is CASSRTAWITGELFF.

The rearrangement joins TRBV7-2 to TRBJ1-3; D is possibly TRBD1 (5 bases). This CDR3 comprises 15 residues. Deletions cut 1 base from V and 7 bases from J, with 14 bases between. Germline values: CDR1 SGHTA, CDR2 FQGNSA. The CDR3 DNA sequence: TGTGCCAGCAGCTTAGTAGGGGTTGGTTCGAACACCATATATTTT. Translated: CASSLVGVGSNTIYF.

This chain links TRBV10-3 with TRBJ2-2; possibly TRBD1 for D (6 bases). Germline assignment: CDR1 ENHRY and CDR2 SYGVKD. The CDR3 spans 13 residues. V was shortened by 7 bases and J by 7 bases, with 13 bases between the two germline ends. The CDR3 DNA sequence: TGTGCCATCAAGGGGGAGACGAACGGGGAGCTGTTTTTT. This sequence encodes CAIKGETNGELFF.

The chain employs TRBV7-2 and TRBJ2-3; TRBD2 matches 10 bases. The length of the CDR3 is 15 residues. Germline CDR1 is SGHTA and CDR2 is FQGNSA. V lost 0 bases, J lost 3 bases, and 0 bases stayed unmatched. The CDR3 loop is CASSLAAGGTDTQYF. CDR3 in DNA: TGTGCCAGCAGCTTAGCAGCGGGGGGGACAGATACGCAGTATTTT.

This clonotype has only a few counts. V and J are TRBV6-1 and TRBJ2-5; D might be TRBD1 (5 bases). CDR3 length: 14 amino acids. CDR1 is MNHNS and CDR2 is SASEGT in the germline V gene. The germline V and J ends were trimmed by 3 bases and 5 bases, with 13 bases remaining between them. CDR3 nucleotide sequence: TGTGCCAGCAGTGATGCCCTGTGGGGCGAGACCCAGTACTTC. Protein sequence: CASSDALWGETQYF.

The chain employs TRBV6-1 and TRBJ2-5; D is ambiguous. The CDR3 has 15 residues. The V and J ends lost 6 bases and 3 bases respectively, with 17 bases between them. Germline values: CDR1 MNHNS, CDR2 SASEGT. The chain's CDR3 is CASRPSRVLKETQYF. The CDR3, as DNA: TGTGCCAGCAGACCCAGCCGGGTCCTAAAAGAGACCCAGTACTTC.

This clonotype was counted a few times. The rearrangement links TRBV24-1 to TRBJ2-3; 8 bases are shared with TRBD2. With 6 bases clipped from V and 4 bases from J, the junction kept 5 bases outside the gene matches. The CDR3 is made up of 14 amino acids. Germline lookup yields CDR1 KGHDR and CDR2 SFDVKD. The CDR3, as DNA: TGTGCCACCAGTTCAACGGGAGGGCCAGATACGCAGTATTTT. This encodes CATSSTGGPDTQYF.

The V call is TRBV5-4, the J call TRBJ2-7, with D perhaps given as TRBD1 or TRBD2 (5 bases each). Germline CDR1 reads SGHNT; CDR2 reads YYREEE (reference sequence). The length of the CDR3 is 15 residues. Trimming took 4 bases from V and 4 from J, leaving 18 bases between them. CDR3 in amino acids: CASSTLRGRGYEQYF. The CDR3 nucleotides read TGTGCCAGCAGCACACTGAGGGGAAGAGGGTACGAGCAGTACTTC.

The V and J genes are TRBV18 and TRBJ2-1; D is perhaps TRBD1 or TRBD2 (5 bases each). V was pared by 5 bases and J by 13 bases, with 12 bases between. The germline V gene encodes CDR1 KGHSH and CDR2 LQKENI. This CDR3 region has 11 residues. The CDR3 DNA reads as TGTGCCAGCTCAGGGGGAGTGGGCCAGTTCTTC. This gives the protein CASSGGVGQFF.

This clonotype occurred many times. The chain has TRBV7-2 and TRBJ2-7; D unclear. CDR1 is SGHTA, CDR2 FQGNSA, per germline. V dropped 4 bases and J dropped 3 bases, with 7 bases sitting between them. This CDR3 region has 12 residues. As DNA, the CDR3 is TGTGCCAGCAGCTCCGGGTACTACGAGCAGTACTTC. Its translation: CASSSGYYEQYF. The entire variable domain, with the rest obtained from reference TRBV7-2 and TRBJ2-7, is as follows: GAGVSQSPSNKVTEKGKDVELRCDPISGHTALYWYRQSLGQGLEFLIYFQGNSAPDKSGLPSDRFSAERTGGSVSTLTIQRTQQEDSAVYLCASSSGYYEQYFGPGTRLTVT.

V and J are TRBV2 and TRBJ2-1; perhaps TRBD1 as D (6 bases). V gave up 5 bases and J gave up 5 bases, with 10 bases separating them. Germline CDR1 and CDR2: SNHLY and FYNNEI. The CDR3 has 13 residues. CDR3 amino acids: CASSWDTNNEQFF. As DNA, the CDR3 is TGTGCCAGCAGTTGGGACACGAACAATGAGCAGTTCTTC.

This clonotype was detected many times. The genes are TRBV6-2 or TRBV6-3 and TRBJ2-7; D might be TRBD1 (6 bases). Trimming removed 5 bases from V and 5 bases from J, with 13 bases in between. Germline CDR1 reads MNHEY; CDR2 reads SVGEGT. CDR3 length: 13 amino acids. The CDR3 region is CASSQIQGHEQYF. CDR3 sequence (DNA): TGTGCCAGCAGTCAAATACAGGGCCACGAGCAGTACTTC.

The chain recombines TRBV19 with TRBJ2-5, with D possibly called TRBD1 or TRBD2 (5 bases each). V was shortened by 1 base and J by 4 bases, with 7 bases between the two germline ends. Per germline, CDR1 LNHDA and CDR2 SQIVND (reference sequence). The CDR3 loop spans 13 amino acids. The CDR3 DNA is TGTGCCAGTAGTATAGGGGACGTAGAGACCCAGTACTTC. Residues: CASSIGDVETQYF.

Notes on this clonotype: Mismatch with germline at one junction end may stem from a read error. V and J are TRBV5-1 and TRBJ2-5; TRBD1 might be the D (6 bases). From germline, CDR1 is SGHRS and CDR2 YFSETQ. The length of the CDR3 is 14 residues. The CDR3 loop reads CASSGTGYHETQYF. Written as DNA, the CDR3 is TGCGCCAGCAGCGGAACAGGGTACCACGAGACCCAGTACTTC.

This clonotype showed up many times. The CDR3 DNA sequence: TGCGCCAGCAGCCAACCCATCTTCTTACTAGTATCTTTCGGCTACAATGAGCAGTTCTTC. Encoded protein: CASSQPIFLLVSFGYNEQFF. The genes are TRBV4-3 and TRBJ2-1; D is possibly TRBD2 (5 bases). Trimming pared 2 bases from V and 3 bases from J, leaving 26 bases between. Germline V gives CDR1 LGHNA, CDR2 YSLEER. The CDR3 is 20 amino acids.

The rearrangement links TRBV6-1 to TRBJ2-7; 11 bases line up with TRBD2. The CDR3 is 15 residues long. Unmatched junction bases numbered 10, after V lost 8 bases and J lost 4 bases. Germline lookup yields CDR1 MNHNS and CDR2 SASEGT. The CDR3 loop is CASQPSGRKGYEQYF. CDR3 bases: TGTGCCAGCCAGCCTAGCGGGAGGAAGGGATACGAGCAGTACTTC.